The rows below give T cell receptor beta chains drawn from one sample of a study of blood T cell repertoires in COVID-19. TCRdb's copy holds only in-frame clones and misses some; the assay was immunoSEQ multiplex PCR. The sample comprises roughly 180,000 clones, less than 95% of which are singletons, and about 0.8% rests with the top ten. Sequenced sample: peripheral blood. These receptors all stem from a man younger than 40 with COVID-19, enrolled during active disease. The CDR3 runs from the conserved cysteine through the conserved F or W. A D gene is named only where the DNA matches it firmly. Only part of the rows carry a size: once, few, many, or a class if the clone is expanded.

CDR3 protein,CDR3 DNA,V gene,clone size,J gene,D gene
CASSLGQNQETQYF,TGCGCCAGCAGCTTGGGACAGAACCAAGAGACCCAGTACTTC,TRBV5-1,NA,TRBJ2-5,NA
CSAVGDRGHLDGYTF,TGCAGCGCTGTCGGAGACAGGGGGCATTTGGATGGCTACACCTTC,TRBV29-1,once,TRBJ1-2,TRBD1
CASRDSPSSGNTIYF,TGTGCCAGCAGGGACTCACCTAGCTCTGGAAACACCATATATTTT,TRBV2,once,TRBJ1-3,NA
CASRRGRGHEKLFF,TGTGCCAGCAGAAGGGGAAGGGGCCATGAAAAACTGTTTTTT,TRBV27,once,TRBJ1-4,NA
CASSLIGTSGADTQYF,TGTGCCAGCAGCTTAATAGGGACTAGCGGGGCGGATACGCAGTATTTT,TRBV7-3,NA,TRBJ2-3,TRBD2
CASSPDRNEKLFF,TGTGCCAGCAGCCCTGACAGGAATGAAAAACTGTTTTTT,TRBV5-4,NA,TRBJ1-4,NA
CASSYNNRDYGYTF,TGTGCCAGCAGTTACAATAACAGGGATTATGGCTACACCTTC,TRBV6-5,NA,TRBJ1-2,NA
CASSVANFRTDTQYF,TGTGCCAGCAGCGTAGCCAACTTTCGCACAGATACGCAGTATTTT,TRBV9,NA,TRBJ2-3,NA
CASSQDRDTPIYF,TGCGCCAGCAGCCAAGATCGGGACACACCAATATATTTT,TRBV4-1,NA,TRBJ1-3,NA
CATSRDLGGATEAFF,TGTGCCACCAGCAGAGATTTAGGGGGGGCCACTGAAGCTTTCTTT,TRBV15,NA,TRBJ1-1,NA
CASSLVAGGNEQFF,TGCGCCAGCAGCTTGGTCGCGGGGGGGAATGAGCAGTTCTTC,TRBV5-1,NA,TRBJ2-1,TRBD2
CASSEKTGTLAFF,TGTGCCAGCAGTGAAAAGACAGGAACTCTAGCTTTCTTT,TRBV6-1,NA,TRBJ1-1,NA
CASSYGQGRDHEQYF,TGTGCCAGCAGCTACGGACAGGGGAGGGACCACGAGCAGTACTTC,TRBV7-6,NA,TRBJ2-7,TRBD1
CASSLSGQGVVWGYTF,TGTGCCAGCAGCCTGTCAGGACAGGGTGTAGTATGGGGCTACACCTTC,TRBV5-4,once,TRBJ1-2,TRBD1
CASSSQGSGANVLTF,TGCGCCAGCAGCTCCCAGGGCTCTGGGGCCAACGTCCTGACTTTC,TRBV5-1,NA,TRBJ2-6,NA
CASSVGQNGYTF,TGTGCCAGCAGCGTAGGACAGAATGGCTACACCTTC,TRBV9,NA,TRBJ1-2,NA
CASSSLSGGALNEQFF,TGTGCCAGCAGCTCCCTTAGCGGGGGGGCCCTCAATGAGCAGTTCTTC,TRBV28,NA,TRBJ2-1,TRBD2